This T cell receptor beta chain derives from a study of T-cell reconstitution after alpha-beta-depleted transplantation in children. Unique molecular identifiers were used to barcode this TCRbeta library. TCRdb re-analysed the PCR reads in MiXCR, keeping a single row per CDR3 protein. The sample lists 200,000 to 250,000 distinct CDR3 sequences, 8% to 10% seen once, with around 6.2% in the top ten. Germline CDR1 is SQVTM and CDR2 is ANQGSEA. The CDR3 contains 12 residues. Trimming took off 6 bases at V and 3 bases at J, with 12 bases between the two ends. This clonotype was seen more than once but under ten times.

The receptor comes from a human donor who donated a stem cell graft to a child with acute lymphoblastic leukemia. The chain uses TRBV29-1 and TRBJ2-7; maybe TRBD1 (6 bases). The sequences come from PBMCs from the stem cell graft donor, collected from the stem cell graft. In DNA, the CDR3 is TGCAGCGTAGATGCAGGGGACTACGAGCAGTACTTC. Translating it yields CSVDAGDYEQYF.